Listed below are T cell receptor beta chains from one sample, sequenced in a study of blood T cell repertoires in COVID-19. Libraries were prepared by immunoSEQ multiplex PCR; TCRdb keeps only in-frame clonotypes and omits some of them. The data show fewer than 110,000 clones, roughly 86% seen once. Sequencing was done on a sample of peripheral blood. The origin of the receptors is a woman in her twenties or thirties with acute or convalescent COVID-19. The CDR3 runs from the conserved cysteine through the conserved F or W. The order of the fields is V gene, clone size, J gene, D gene, CDR3 protein, CDR3 DNA. A D gene is named only where the DNA matches it firmly. A row's size may be missing; if present it is once, few, many or a size class.

>TRBV4-1|-|TRBJ1-1|-
CASSQGGGLTEAFF
TGCGCCAGCAGCCAAGGGGGGGGGCTGACTGAAGCTTTCTTT
>TRBV27|-|TRBJ2-3|-
CASSFPQGTQYF
TGTGCCAGCAGTTTCCCCCAGGGTACGCAGTATTTT
>TRBV11-2|-|TRBJ2-7|TRBD1
CASSLNPTGDYEQYF
TGTGCCAGCAGCCTGAATCCGACAGGGGACTACGAGCAGTACTTC
>TRBV29-1|-|TRBJ1-1|-
CSVKGYDTEAFF
TGCAGCGTTAAGGGGTACGACACTGAAGCTTTCTTT
>TRBV7-2|few|TRBJ1-2|-
CASSLGARGYTF
TGTGCCAGCAGCTTAGGGGCTCGGGGCTACACCTTC
>TRBV28|-|TRBJ2-7|TRBD1
CASSSLGQGNYEQYF
TGTGCCAGCAGTTCCCTGGGACAGGGAAATTACGAGCAGTACTTC
>TRBV30|-|TRBJ2-7|-
CAWSVETYEQYF
TGTGCCTGGAGTGTCGAGACCTACGAGCAGTACTTC
>TRBV3-1/TRBV3-2|-|TRBJ1-1|TRBD1
CASSRTGVTEAFF
TGTGCCAGCAGCCGTACAGGGGTTACTGAAGCTTTCTTT
>TRBV14|-|TRBJ2-1|TRBD2
CASSQLAGGYNEQFF
TGTGCCAGCAGCCAACTGGCGGGGGGATACAATGAGCAGTTCTTC
>TRBV5-1|-|TRBJ2-7|-
CASSLALLGNPTYEQYF
TGCGCCAGCAGCTTGGCTCTACTGGGTAACCCGACTTACGAGCAGTACTTC
>TRBV19|-|TRBJ2-6|-
CASSHRESGANVLTF
TGTGCCAGTAGTCACAGGGAGTCTGGGGCCAACGTCCTGACTTTC
>TRBV7-6|-|TRBJ2-7|TRBD2
CASSYGLAGGYEQYF
TGTGCCAGCAGCTACGGACTAGCGGGGGGATACGAGCAGTACTTC
>TRBV30|-|TRBJ2-1|-
CAWSGSASQFF
TGTGCCTGGTCGGGGTCGGCCTCGCAGTTCTTC
>TRBV4-1|-|TRBJ1-4|-
CASSRSEGGADEKLFF
TGCGCCAGCAGCCGATCGGAAGGAGGGGCAGATGAAAAACTGTTTTTT
>TRBV2|-|TRBJ1-6|TRBD1
CASTESGQGGSPLHF
TGTGCCAGCACTGAATCGGGACAGGGAGGTTCACCCCTCCACTTT
>TRBV5-1|-|TRBJ1-4|-
CASSLSLGANEKLFF
TGCGCCAGCAGCTTGAGCCTGGGAGCTAATGAAAAACTGTTTTTT
>TRBV11-3|-|TRBJ2-2|-
CASSLGQFANTGELFF
TGTGCCAGCAGCTTAGGGCAGTTCGCGAACACCGGGGAGCTGTTTTTT
>TRBV9|-|TRBJ1-1|TRBD1
CASSSRTGHPTEAFF
TGTGCCAGCAGCTCTCGGACAGGGCATCCCACTGAAGCTTTCTTT
>TRBV12-5|-|TRBJ2-2|-
CASGRSGLTGELFF
TGTGCTAGTGGCCGTTCGGGTCTCACCGGGGAGCTGTTTTTT
>TRBV10-3|-|TRBJ2-2|-
CAISIKGARGTGELFF
TGTGCCATCAGTATAAAGGGGGCGCGGGGCACCGGGGAGCTGTTTTTT
>TRBV5-4|-|TRBJ2-1|-
CASSLAPTSVEQFF
TGTGCCAGCAGCTTGGCCCCGACTAGTGTCGAGCAGTTCTTC
>TRBV27|-|TRBJ1-5|-
CASSMGGSNQPQHF
TGTGCCAGCAGTATGGGGGGGAGCAATCAGCCCCAGCATTTT
>TRBV27|-|TRBJ2-7|TRBD1
CASSSRDRRLYEQYF
TGTGCCAGCAGTAGTAGGGACAGAAGGCTCTACGAGCAGTACTTC
>TRBV5-1|-|TRBJ2-1|TRBD2
CASSTRTGTTPYNEQFF
TGCGCCAGCAGCACTCGGACGGGGACTACCCCTTACAATGAGCAGTTCTTC
>TRBV10-1|-|TRBJ2-5|-
CASSESGRGRETQYF
TGCGCCAGCAGTGAGTCTGGCAGGGGCAGGGAGACCCAGTACTTC
>TRBV7-3|-|TRBJ1-2|TRBD1
CASGISDRGPFNYGYTF
TGTGCCAGCGGGATCTCGGACAGGGGCCCATTTAACTATGGCTACACCTTC
>TRBV7-9|-|TRBJ1-6|-
CASSFAVGGRNSPLHF
TGTGCCAGCAGCTTTGCCGTGGGGGGGAGGAATTCACCCCTCCACTTT
>TRBV6-1|-|TRBJ1-6|-
CASSEVSSYNSPLHF
TGTGCCAGCAGTGAAGTCAGCTCCTATAATTCACCCCTCCACTTT